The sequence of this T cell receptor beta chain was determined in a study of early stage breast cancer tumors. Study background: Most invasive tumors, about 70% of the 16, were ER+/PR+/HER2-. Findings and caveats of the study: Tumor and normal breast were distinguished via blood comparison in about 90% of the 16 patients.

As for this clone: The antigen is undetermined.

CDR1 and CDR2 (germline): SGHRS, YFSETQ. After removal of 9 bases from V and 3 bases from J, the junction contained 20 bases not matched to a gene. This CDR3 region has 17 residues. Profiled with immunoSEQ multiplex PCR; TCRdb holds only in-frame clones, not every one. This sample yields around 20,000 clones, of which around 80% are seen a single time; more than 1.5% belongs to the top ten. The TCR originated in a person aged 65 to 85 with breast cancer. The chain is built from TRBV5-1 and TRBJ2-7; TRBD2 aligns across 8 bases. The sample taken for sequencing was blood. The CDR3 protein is CATARGPVTSGDYEQYF. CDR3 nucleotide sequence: TGCGCCACCGCGCGGGGGCCAGTTACTAGCGGAGACTACGAGCAGTACTTC.